Shown below are 22 T cell receptor beta chains from a single sample sequenced in a study of blood T cells in healthy people across ages (dated by TCRdb to 2015 to 2017). Libraries were prepared through 5' RACE. Instrument on record: Illumina HiSeq 2500. The second PCR ran for about 7 to 11 cycles and used a J-beta primer mix along with a sample-barcoded 5' primer. TCRdb took the public reads, trimmed them with fastp at Q25, ran MiXCR for clone calling and kept in-frame beta chains. All rows with the same CDR3 protein become a single entry with the most common DNA and genes. The sample table contains over 1,200,000 distinct CDR3 sequences; only one count was recorded for approximately 59% of them. Over 5% of the sample rests with the top ten. Material: blood. These receptors were collected from a man in his late teens or twenties in good health.

The rearrangement links TRBV6-2 or TRBV6-3 to TRBJ1-2; TRBD1 agrees at 9 bases. The CDR3 spans 14 residues. V lost 7 bases and J lost 7; bases outside the gene matches: 10. Germline CDR1 is MNHEY and CDR2 is SVGEGT. The CDR3 sequence: CASNHNPTGGGYTF. The CDR3 DNA reads as TGTGCCAGCAACCACAACCCGACAGGGGGTGGCTACACCTTC.

This clonotype turned up a few times. The chain carries TRBV28 and TRBJ1-1, with D perhaps TRBD1 (5 bases). The CDR3 runs to 14 residues. The V end was cut by 5 bases, the J end by 3 bases, with 13 bases between. Germline CDR1 MDHEN, CDR2 SYDVKM. The CDR3 reads CASSPSQGYTEAFF. CDR3 sequence (DNA): TGTGCCAGCAGTCCTTCCCAGGGTTACACTGAAGCTTTCTTT.

The chain joins TRBV6-5 to TRBJ1-1; D remains ambiguous. The CDR3 length is 11 residues. Germline V CDR1 and CDR2: MNHEY, SVGAGI. V was shortened by 7 bases and J by 4 bases, with 7 bases between the two germline ends. The CDR3 protein is CASILLTEAFF. DNA of the CDR3: TGTGCCAGCATCCTCCTCACTGAAGCTTTCTTT.

This clonotype has more than one count but fewer than ten. The chain carries TRBV2 and TRBJ2-3, with D uncertain. The CDR3 loop spans 13 amino acids. V lost 2 bases to trimming and J lost 3 bases, with 6 bases between them. Germline V gives CDR1 SNHLY, CDR2 FYNNEI. This CDR3 reads CASSEFQTDTQYF. The DNA of the CDR3 is TGTGCCAGCAGTGAATTTCAAACAGATACGCAGTATTTT.

This chain joins TRBV9 and TRBJ1-1; maybe TRBD1 (5 bases). V lost 4 bases to trimming and J lost 5 bases, with 12 bases between them. This CDR3 has 13 residues. Germline values: CDR1 SGDLS, CDR2 YYNGEE. Here the CDR3 reads CASSPRDWTEAFF. The CDR3 coding sequence is TGTGCCAGCAGCCCCAGGGACTGGACTGAAGCTTTCTTT.

This clonotype was seen a few times. The genes are TRBV20-1 and TRBJ2-3, with D tentatively TRBD1 or TRBD2 (5 bases each). V shed 0 bases and J shed 1 base, with 11 bases lying between them. The CDR3 loop spans 15 amino acids. The germline gives CDR1 DFQATT, CDR2 SNEGSKA (reference sequence). CDR3 coding DNA: TGCAGTGCTAGAGATCCGGGACCTGGCACAGATACGCAGTATTTT. Translated, it gives CSARDPGPGTDTQYF.

This clonotype has just a few counts. The rearrangement joins TRBV7-9 to TRBJ2-1; 11 bases line up with TRBD2. The CDR3 runs to 16 residues. In germline, CDR1 is SEHNR, CDR2 FQNEAQ (reference sequence). V lost 1 base, J lost 4 bases, and 3 bases stayed unmatched. The CDR3 is CASSLVSGGAYNEQFF. The CDR3 nucleotides read TGTGCCAGCAGCTTAGTTAGCGGGGGGGCATACAATGAGCAGTTCTTC.

The chain uses TRBV2 and TRBJ1-1, with 8 bases identical to TRBD1. Trimming removed 7 bases from V and 4 bases from J; junction bases left unmatched: 11. The CDR3 length is 15 residues. CDR1 and CDR2 (germline): SNHLY, FYNNEI. The CDR3 sequence is CASTRGQGFFTEAFF. As DNA, the CDR3 is TGTGCCAGCACCCGAGGACAGGGCTTTTTCACTGAAGCTTTCTTT.

This clonotype is a singleton in its sample. V and J are TRBV14 and TRBJ2-1, with 10 bases lining up with TRBD2. This CDR3 has 18 amino acids. The germline V gene encodes CDR1 SGHDN and CDR2 FVKESK. V shed 4 bases, J shed 8 bases, and the junction held 17 bases outside the gene matches. CDR3 residues: CASSPLGRASGSLYEQFF. The DNA of the CDR3 is TGTGCCAGCAGCCCTCTCGGACGGGCTAGCGGGAGTCTCTATGAGCAGTTCTTC. The full variable domain, in which reference TRBV14 and TRBJ2-1 provide the parts outside the CDR3, is EAGVTQFPSHSVIEKGQTVTLRCDPISGHDNLYWYRRVMGKEIKFLLHFVKESKQDESGMPNNRFLAERTGGTYSTLKVQPAELEDSGVYFCASSPLGRASGSLYEQFFGPGTRLTVL.

In nucleotides, the CDR3 is TGTGCCAGCACGGCGGCGGGGGGCAGCAATCAGCCCCAGCATTTT. This codes for CASTAAGGSNQPQHF. The rearrangement joins TRBV7-9 to TRBJ1-5; possible D gene TRBD1, 6 bases. Deletions cut 7 bases from V and 1 base from J, with 14 bases between. The CDR3 is made up of 15 amino acids. Per germline, CDR1 SEHNR and CDR2 FQNEAQ (reference sequence).

This clonotype was counted once. The V and J genes are TRBV7-9 and TRBJ2-5; a possible D gene is TRBD2 (6 bases). Between the trimmed V and J ends, which lost 2 bases and 1 base, there was a span of 8 bases. Germline V gene sequence: CDR1 SEHNR, CDR2 FQNEAQ (reference sequence). The CDR3 consists of 14 residues. The CDR3 region has the DNA TGTGCCAGCAGCTTACCACTAGCCCAAGAGACCCAGTACTTC. This codes for CASSLPLAQETQYF.

This clonotype appeared a few times. The gene calls are TRBV4-1 and TRBJ1-2; 7 bases are shared with TRBD1. V lost 4 bases and J lost 5; bases outside the gene matches: 7. Per germline, CDR1 MGHRA and CDR2 YSYEKL. This CDR3 region has 14 residues. The CDR3 coding sequence is TGCGCCAGCAGCCCGGGACAGTCTATATATGGCTACACCTTC. It codes for CASSPGQSIYGYTF.

CDR3 in amino acids: CASRPGLGVFDEQYF. Here the CDR3 DNA reads TGTGCCAGCAGACCTGGACTAGGAGTTTTTGATGAGCAGTACTTC. The chain is built from TRBV7-6 and TRBJ2-5, with TRBD2 matching over 7 bases. V trimming: 6 bases; J trimming: 11 bases; junction bases outside the gene matches: 18. CDR1 and CDR2 from the germline V gene are SGHVS and FNYEAQ. The CDR3 sequence is 15 residues long.

This clonotype was counted only a few times. V is TRBV7-8 and J is TRBJ2-6; 10 nucleotides agree with TRBD2. The trim removed 3 bases at V and 2 bases at J, leaving 16 bases unmatched. CDR1 and CDR2 from the germline V gene are SGHVS and FQNEAQ. This CDR3 has 21 residues. The CDR3 bases are TGTGCCAGCAGCTTCCCGACTCTCCGCTTAGCGGGGGGCCCTGGGGCCAACGTCCTGACTTTC. This gives the protein CASSFPTLRLAGGPGANVLTF. The whole variable domain, remainder taken from reference TRBV7-8 and TRBJ2-6, is GAGVSQSPRYKVAKRGQDVALRCDPISGHVSLFWYQQALGQGPEFLTYFQNEAQLDKSGLPSDRFFAERPEGSVSTLKIQRTQQEDSAVYLCASSFPTLRLAGGPGANVLTFGAGSRLTVL.

V gene TRBV6-5 combines with J gene TRBJ2-2, with 9 bases fitting TRBD2. The CDR3 has 17 residues. The junction had 9 bases not matched to a gene; V was cut back by 0 bases and J by 7 bases. Germline values: CDR1 MNHEY, CDR2 SVGAGI. CDR3 DNA: TGTGCCAGCAGTTACTCTGATTGGGTAGCGGGGGTCGGGGAGCTGTTTTTT. Translation: CASSYSDWVAGVGELFF.

This sequence joins TRBV29-1 and TRBJ2-5; TRBD1 agrees at 9 bases. Germline V lookup: CDR1 SQVTM, CDR2 ANQGSEA. Trimming removed 6 bases from V and 2 bases from J; junction bases left unmatched: 4. CDR3 length: 13 amino acids. This CDR3 is CSVPDRGQETQYF. The CDR3 DNA is TGCAGCGTACCGGACAGGGGACAAGAGACCCAGTACTTC.

In the case of this clonotype: A much larger clone lies a single base off, so this may be a read error. V usage is TRBV25-1 and J usage is TRBJ2-7, with TRBD1 identical over 8 bases. CDR1 is MGHDK, CDR2 SYGVNS, per germline. The CDR3 is 16 amino acids. Trimming at V came to 3 bases and at J to 6 bases, leaving 13 bases not matched to a gene. This CDR3 reads CASSDDIGQGASEQYF. The CDR3 region has the DNA TGTGCCAGCAGTGACGATATAGGACAGGGTGCAAGCGAGCAGTACTTC.

This clonotype was seen a handful of times. CDR3 protein: CASSEGQTYNEQFF. The CDR3 coding sequence is TGTGCCAGCAGTGAAGGGCAGACCTACAATGAGCAGTTCTTC. This rearrangement joins TRBV2 to TRBJ2-1, with no clear D. CDR3 length equals 14 residues. Germline V lookup: CDR1 SNHLY, CDR2 FYNNEI. Deletions cut 1 base from V and 2 bases from J, with 6 bases between.

This clonotype turned up a few times. The CDR3 nucleotides are TGCAGCGTTGAAGACCCCCAGCGCGGATACGAGCAGTACTTC. It codes for CSVEDPQRGYEQYF. This chain links TRBV29-1 with TRBJ2-7; D not resolved. The germline CDR1 and CDR2 sequences are SQVTM and ANQGSEA. Trimming pared 0 bases from V and 4 bases from J, leaving 13 bases between. The CDR3 has 14 residues.

Worth noting for this clonotype: A read error is possible here, since a much larger clone lies one base away. CDR3 amino acids: CAGSLPPGQGYEQFF. The DNA of the CDR3 is TGTGCCGGCAGCTTACCACCGGGACAGGGTTACGAGCAGTTCTTC. The rearrangement uses TRBV7-8 and TRBJ2-1; 9 bases are a match to TRBD1. Germline CDR1 and CDR2: SGHVS and FQNEAQ. There are 15 residues in the CDR3.

The chain links TRBV25-1 to TRBJ2-1; the D gene is possibly TRBD1 (7 bases). The V gene lost 2 bases and the J gene lost 4 bases, with 12 bases spanning the gap. Germline loops: CDR1 MGHDK, CDR2 SYGVNS. The CDR3 covers 15 residues. In nucleotides, the CDR3 is TGTGCCAGCAGTGAAGTCAGGGGGGATTACAATGAGCAGTTCTTC. Amino acid sequence: CASSEVRGDYNEQFF.

This clonotype was detected a few times. This chain links TRBV6-5 with TRBJ2-3; the D is unclear. Looked up from germline, CDR1 is MNHEY and CDR2 is SVGAGI. CDR3 size: 11 residues. V gave up 10 bases and J gave up 5 bases, with 10 bases separating them. CDR3 loop: CATNRQDTQYF. The CDR3 DNA is TGTGCCACCAATCGTCAAGATACGCAGTATTTT.